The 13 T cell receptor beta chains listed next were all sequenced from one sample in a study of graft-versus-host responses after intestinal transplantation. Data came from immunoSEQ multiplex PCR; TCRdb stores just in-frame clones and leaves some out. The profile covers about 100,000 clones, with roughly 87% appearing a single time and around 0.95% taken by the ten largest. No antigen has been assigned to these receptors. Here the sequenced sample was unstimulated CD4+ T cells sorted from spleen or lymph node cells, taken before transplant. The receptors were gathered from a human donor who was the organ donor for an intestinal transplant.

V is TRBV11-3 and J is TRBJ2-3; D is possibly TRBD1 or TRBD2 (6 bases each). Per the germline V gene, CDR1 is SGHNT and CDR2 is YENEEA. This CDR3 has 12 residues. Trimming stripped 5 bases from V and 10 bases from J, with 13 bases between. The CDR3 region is CASSNEGGAQYF. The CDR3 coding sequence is TGTGCCAGCAGCAATGAGGGGGGAGCGCAGTATTTT.

The CDR3 sequence is CASLRVNTGELFF. CDR3 DNA: TGTGCCAGCCTCCGGGTGAACACCGGGGAGCTGTTTTTT. The chain links TRBV11-2 to TRBJ2-2; no clear D gene. CDR1 and CDR2 (germline): SGHAT, FQNNGV. V was shortened by 8 bases and J by 1 base, with 8 bases between the two germline ends. The CDR3 has 13 amino acids.

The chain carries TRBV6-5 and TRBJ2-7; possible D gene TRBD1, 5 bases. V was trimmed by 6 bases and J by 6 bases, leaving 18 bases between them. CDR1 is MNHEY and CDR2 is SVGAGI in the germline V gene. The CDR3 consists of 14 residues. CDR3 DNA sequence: TGTGCCAGCAGAGAGACAGACCTCTACCGCGAGCAGTACTTC. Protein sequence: CASRETDLYREQYF.

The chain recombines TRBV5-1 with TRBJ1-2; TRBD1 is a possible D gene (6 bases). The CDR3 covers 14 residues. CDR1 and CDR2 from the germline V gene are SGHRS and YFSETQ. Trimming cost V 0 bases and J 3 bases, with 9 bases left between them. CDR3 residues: CASSLEGGDYGYTF. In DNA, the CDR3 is TGCGCCAGCAGCTTGGAGGGGGGAGACTATGGCTACACCTTC.

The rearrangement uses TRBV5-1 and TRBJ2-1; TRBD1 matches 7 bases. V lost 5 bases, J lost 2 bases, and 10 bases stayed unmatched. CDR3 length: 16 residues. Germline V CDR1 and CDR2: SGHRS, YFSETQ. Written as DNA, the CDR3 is TGCGCCAGCAGTACTATCCGGGACAGAGCCTACAATGAGCAGTTCTTC. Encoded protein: CASSTIRDRAYNEQFF.

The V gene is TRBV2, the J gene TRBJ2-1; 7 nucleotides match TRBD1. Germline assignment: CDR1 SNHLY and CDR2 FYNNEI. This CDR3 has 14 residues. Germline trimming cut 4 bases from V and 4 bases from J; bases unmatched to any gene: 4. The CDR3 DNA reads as TGTGCCAGCAGTGCAACGGGACAGTACAATGAGCAGTTCTTC. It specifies CASSATGQYNEQFF.

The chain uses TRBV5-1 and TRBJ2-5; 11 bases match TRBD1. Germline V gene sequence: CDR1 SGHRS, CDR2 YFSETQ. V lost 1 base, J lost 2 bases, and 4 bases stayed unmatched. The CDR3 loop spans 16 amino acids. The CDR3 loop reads CASSLFRDRGQETQYF. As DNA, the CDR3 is TGCGCCAGCAGCTTGTTTAGGGACAGGGGGCAAGAGACCCAGTACTTC.

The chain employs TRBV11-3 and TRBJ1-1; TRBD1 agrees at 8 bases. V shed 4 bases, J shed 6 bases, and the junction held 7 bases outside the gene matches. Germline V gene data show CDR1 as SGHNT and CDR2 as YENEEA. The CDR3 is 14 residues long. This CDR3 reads CASSSGQANSEAFF. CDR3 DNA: TGTGCCAGCAGCTCGGGACAGGCCAATTCTGAAGCTTTCTTT.

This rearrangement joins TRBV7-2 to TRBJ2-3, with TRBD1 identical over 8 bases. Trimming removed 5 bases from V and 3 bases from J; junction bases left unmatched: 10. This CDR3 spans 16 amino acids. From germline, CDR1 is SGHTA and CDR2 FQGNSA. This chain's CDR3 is CASSPRQGPLTDTQYF. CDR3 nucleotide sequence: TGTGCCAGCAGCCCAAGACAGGGGCCCCTTACAGATACGCAGTATTTT.

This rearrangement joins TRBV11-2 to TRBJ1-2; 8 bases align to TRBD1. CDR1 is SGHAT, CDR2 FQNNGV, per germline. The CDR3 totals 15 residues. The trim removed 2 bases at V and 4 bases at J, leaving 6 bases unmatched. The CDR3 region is CASSLSGQATYGYTF. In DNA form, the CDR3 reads TGTGCCAGCAGCTTATCGGGACAGGCGACCTATGGCTACACCTTC. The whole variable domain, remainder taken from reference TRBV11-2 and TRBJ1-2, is EAGVAQSPRYKIIEKRQSVAFWCNPISGHATLYWYQQILGQGPKLLIQFQNNGVVDDSQLPKDRFSAERLKGVDSTLKIQPAKLEDSAVYLCASSLSGQATYGYTFGSGTRLTVV.

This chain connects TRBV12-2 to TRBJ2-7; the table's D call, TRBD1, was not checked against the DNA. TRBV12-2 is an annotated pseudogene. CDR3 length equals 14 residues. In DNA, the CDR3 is TGTGCAAGTCGCCTAAGGGACAGCTCCTACGAGCAGTACTTC. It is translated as CASRLRDSSYEQYF.

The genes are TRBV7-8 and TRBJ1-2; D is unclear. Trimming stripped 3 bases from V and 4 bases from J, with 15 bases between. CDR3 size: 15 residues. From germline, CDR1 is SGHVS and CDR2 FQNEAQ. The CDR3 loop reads CASSLGEGGIYGYTF. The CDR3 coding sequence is TGTGCCAGCAGCTTGGGAGAAGGAGGGATCTATGGCTACACCTTC.

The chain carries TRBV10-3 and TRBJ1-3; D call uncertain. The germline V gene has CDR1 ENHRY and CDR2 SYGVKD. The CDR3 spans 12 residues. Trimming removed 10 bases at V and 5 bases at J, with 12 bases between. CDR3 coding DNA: TGTGCCACCTGGGGAGTGAGAAACACCATATATTTT. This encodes CATWGVRNTIYF.